Reported below is one T cell receptor beta chain. The CDR3 totals 16 residues. Germline loops: CDR1 WNHNN, CDR2 SYGVQD (reference sequence). Unmatched junction bases numbered 5, after V lost 2 bases and J lost 10 bases. This table comes from immunoSEQ multiplex PCR, and its TCRdb copy is limited to in-frame clones, with some not included. Among around 140,000 clones, roughly 84% were seen once, and the ten largest hold about 18%. This sample stems from a study of blood T cell repertoires in COVID-19. The chain links TRBV10-1 to TRBJ2-1; 16 bases fit TRBD2. Source material: peripheral blood. The clonotype comes from a woman of 80 years or more with acute or convalescent COVID-19. CDR3 nucleotide sequence: TGCGCCAGCAGTGAGGGGACTAGCGGGAGGGCGGGAGAGCAGTTCTTC. Encoded protein: CASSEGTSGRAGEQFF.